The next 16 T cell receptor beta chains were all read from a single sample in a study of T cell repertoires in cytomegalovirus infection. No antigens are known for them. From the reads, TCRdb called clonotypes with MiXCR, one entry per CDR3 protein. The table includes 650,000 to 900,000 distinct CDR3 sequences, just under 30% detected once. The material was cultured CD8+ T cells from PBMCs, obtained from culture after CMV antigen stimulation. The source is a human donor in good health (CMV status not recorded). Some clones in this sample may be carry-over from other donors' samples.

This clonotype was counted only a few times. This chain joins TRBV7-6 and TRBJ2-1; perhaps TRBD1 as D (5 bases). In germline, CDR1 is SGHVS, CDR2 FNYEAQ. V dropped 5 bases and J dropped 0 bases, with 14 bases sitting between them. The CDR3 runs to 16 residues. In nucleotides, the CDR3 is TGTGCCAGCAGCCCCGTCCGACAGAGCTCCTACAATGAGCAGTTCTTC. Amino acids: CASSPVRQSSYNEQFF.

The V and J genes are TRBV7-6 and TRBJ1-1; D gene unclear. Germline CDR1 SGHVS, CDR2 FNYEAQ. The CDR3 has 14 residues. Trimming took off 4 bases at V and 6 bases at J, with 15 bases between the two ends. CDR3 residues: CASSSDLVRAEAFF. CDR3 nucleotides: TGTGCCAGCAGCTCCGACTTGGTGCGCGCTGAAGCTTTCTTT.

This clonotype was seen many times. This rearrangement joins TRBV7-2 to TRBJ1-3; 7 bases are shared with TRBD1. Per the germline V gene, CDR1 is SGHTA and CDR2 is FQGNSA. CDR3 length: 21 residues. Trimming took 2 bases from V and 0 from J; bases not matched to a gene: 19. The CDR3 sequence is CASSLPGYGQEESHSGNTIYF. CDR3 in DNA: TGTGCCAGCAGCTTACCGGGCTATGGACAGGAAGAGTCCCACTCTGGAAACACCATATATTTT.

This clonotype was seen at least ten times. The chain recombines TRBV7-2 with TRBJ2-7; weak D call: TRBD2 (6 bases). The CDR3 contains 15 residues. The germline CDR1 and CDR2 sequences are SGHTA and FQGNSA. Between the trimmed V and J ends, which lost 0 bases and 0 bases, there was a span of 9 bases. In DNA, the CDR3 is TGTGCCAGCAGCTTAGCCTGGGGGGTCTCCTACGAGCAGTACTTC. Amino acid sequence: CASSLAWGVSYEQYF.

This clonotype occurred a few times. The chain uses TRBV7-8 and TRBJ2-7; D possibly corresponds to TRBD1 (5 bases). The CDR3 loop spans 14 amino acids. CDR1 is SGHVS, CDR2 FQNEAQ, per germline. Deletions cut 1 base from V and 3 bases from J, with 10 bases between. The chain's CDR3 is CASSLGTSYYEQYF. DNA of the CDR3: TGTGCCAGCAGCTTAGGGACATCCTACTACGAGCAGTACTTC.

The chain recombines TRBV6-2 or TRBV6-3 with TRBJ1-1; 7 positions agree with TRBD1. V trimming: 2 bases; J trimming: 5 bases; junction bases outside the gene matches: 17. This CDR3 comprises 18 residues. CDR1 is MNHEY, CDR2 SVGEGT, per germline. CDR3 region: CASSYPRDRESEGTEAFF. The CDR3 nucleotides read TGTGCCAGCAGTTACCCCCGGGACAGAGAATCCGAAGGGACTGAAGCTTTCTTT.

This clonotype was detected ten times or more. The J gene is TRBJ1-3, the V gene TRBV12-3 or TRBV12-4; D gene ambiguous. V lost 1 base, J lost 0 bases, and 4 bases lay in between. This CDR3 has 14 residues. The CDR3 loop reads CASSLVLSGNTIYF. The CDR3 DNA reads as TGTGCCAGCAGTTTAGTCCTCTCTGGAAACACCATATATTTT.

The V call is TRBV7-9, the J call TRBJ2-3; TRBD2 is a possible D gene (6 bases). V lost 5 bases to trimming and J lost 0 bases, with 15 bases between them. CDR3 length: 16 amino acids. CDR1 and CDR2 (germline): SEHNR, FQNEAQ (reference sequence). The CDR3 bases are TGTGCCAGCAGCCCAGGGACTCCCTCTAGCACAGATACGCAGTATTTT. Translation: CASSPGTPSSTDTQYF.

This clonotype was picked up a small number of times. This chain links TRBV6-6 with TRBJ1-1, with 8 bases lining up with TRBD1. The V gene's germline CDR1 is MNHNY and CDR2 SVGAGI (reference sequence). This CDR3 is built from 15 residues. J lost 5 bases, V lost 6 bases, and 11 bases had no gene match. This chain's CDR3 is CASSDTGGGRTEAFF. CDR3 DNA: TGTGCCAGCAGCGATACAGGGGGGGGTAGGACTGAAGCTTTCTTT.

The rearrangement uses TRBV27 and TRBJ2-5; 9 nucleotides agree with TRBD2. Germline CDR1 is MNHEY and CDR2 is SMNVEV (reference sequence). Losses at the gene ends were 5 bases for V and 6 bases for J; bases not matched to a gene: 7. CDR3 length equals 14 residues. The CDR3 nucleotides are TGTGCCAGCAGTGCTAGCGGGGACGTGAAGACCCAGTACTTC. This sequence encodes CASSASGDVKTQYF.

CDR3 amino acids: CASSYSMGGNTEAFF. CDR3 nucleotides: TGTGCCAGCAGTTACTCAATGGGAGGGAACACTGAAGCTTTCTTT. The J gene is TRBJ1-1, the V gene TRBV6-5; D gene ambiguous. Germline V lookup: CDR1 MNHEY, CDR2 SVGAGI. This CDR3 has 15 amino acids. Trimming took off 0 bases at V and 1 base at J, with 9 bases between the two ends.

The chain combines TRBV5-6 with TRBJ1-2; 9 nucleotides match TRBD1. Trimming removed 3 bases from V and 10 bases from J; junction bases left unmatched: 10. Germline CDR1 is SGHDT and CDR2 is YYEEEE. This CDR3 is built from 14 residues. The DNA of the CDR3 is TGTGCCAGCAGCTCCCTCGGGACAGGGTTAGACTACACCTTC. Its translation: CASSSLGTGLDYTF. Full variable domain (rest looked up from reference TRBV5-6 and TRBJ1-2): DAGVTQSPTHLIKTRGQQVTLRCSPKSGHDTVSWYQQALGQGPQFIFQYYEEEERQRGNFPDRFSGHQFPNYSSELNVNALLLGDSALYLCASSSLGTGLDYTFGSGTRLTVV.

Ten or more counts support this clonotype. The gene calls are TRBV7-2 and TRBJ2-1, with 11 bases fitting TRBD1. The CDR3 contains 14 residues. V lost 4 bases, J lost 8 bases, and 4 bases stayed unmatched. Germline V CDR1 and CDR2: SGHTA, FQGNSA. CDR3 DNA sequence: TGTGCCAGCAGCTACCGGACAGGGGGCGATGAGCAGTTCTTC. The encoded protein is CASSYRTGGDEQFF.

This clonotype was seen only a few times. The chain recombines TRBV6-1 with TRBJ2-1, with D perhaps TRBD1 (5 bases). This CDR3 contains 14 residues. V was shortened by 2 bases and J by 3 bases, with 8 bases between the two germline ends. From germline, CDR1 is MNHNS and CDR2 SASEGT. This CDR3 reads CASSELGDYNEQFF. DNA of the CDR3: TGTGCCAGCAGTGAACTAGGGGACTACAATGAGCAGTTCTTC.

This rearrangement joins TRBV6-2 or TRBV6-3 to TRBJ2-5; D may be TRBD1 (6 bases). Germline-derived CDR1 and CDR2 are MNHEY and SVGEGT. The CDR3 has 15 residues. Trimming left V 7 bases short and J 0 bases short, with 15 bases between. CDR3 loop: CASTPGHLYQETQYF. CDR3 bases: TGTGCCAGCACCCCGGGACACTTGTACCAAGAGACCCAGTACTTC.

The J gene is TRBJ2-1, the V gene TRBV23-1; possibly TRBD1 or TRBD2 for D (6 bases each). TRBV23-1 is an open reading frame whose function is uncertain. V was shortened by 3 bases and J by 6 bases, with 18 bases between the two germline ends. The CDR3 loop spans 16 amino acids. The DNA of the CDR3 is TGCGCCAGCAGTCATAGAGCTGGGGGGCCGTTCAATGAGCAGTTCTTC. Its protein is CASSHRAGGPFNEQFF.